This passage covers 16 T cell receptor beta chains from one sample sequenced in a study of blood T cell repertoires in COVID-19. The repertoire was sequenced with immunoSEQ multiplex PCR; TCRdb's copy has only in-frame clones and lacks some. There are 69,000 or so clones in the sample; about four fifths occur only once, and approximately 12% lies in the top ten. Sequenced sample: peripheral blood. Receptor source: a man in his fifties with COVID-19, enrolled during active disease.

V usage is TRBV10-3 and J usage is TRBJ1-5, with TRBD1 matching 11 bases. Germline CDR1 and CDR2: ENHRY and SYGVKD. The CDR3 runs 13 residues. The ends lost 8 bases at V and 4 bases at J; junction bases unmatched: 1. CDR3 bases: TGTGCCATCGGGACAGGGGGAAATCAGCCCCAGCATTTT. Amino acid sequence: CAIGTGGNQPQHF.

This clone occurred a few times. This sequence joins TRBV18 and TRBJ2-7, with 8 bases lining up with TRBD2. The length of the CDR3 is 18 residues. Trimming removed 0 bases from V and 7 bases from J; junction bases left unmatched: 17. CDR1 KGHSH and CDR2 LQKENI come from the germline V gene. The CDR3 nucleotides are TGTGCCAGCTCACCACCGAATTTAGCGGGGCCACTACGACGGGAGCAGTACTTC. Translated: CASSPPNLAGPLRREQYF.

The rearrangement links TRBV5-1 to TRBJ1-1; 8 bases map to TRBD1. The V gene's germline CDR1 is SGHRS and CDR2 YFSETQ. The CDR3 is 15 amino acids. The J segment lost 1 base and the V segment lost 0 bases, leaving 2 bases of the junction unmatched. The CDR3 DNA reads as TGCGCCAGCAGCTTGGGCGGACAGGGGAACACTGAAGCTTTCTTT. This encodes CASSLGGQGNTEAFF.

This clone was seen more than once but under ten times. The chain employs TRBV6-5 and TRBJ2-5; TRBD1 is a possible D gene (6 bases). The V end was cut by 7 bases, the J end by 2 bases, with 11 bases between. This CDR3 has 13 residues. The V gene's germline CDR1 is MNHEY and CDR2 SVGAGI. DNA of the CDR3: TGTGCCAGCACCGAGACAGGACAAGAGACCCAGTACTTC. This translates into CASTETGQETQYF.

V is TRBV3-1 (or the pseudogene TRBV3-2) and J is TRBJ1-4, with TRBD1 matching over 11 bases. This CDR3 spans 19 amino acids. V lost 2 bases and J lost 8; bases outside the gene matches: 16. Germline CDR1 is LGHDT and CDR2 is YNNKEL (reference sequence). CDR3 in DNA: TGTGCCAGCAGCCAATTTTGGGACAGGGGGATCTCTGGGCAGGAAAAACTGTTTTTT. This translates into CASSQFWDRGISGQEKLFF.

The V and J genes are TRBV7-2 and TRBJ1-2; no clear D gene. CDR1 and CDR2 (germline): SGHTA, FQGNSA. V was pared by 6 bases and J by 5 bases, with 16 bases between. The CDR3 runs to 14 residues. CDR3 sequence (DNA): TGTGCCAGCAGGCGAGGGTCGGACCTTTATGGCTACACCTTC. Translating gives CASRRGSDLYGYTF.

This rearrangement joins TRBV7-9 to TRBJ1-4; a possible D gene is TRBD1 (5 bases). Germline V CDR1 and CDR2: SEHNR, FQNEAQ (reference sequence). The CDR3 runs to 15 residues. Trimming removed 6 bases from V and 8 bases from J, with 19 bases in between. The CDR3 DNA follows: TGTGCCAGCAGTTCTCCAGCCGGGGGGAAGGAAAAACTGTTTTTT. Its protein is CASSSPAGGKEKLFF. The variable domain in full, with the rest retrieved from reference TRBV7-9 and TRBJ1-4, is DTGVSQNPRHKITKRGQNVTFRCDPISEHNRLYWYRQTLGQGPEFLTYFQNEAQLEKSRLLSDRFSAERPKGSFSTLEIQRTEQGDSAMYLCASSSPAGGKEKLFFGSGTQLSVL.

The chain joins TRBV7-9 to TRBJ2-3, with TRBD1 identical over 7 bases. This CDR3 has 13 residues. The V and J ends lost 5 bases and 4 bases, in that order; junction bases with no gene match: 3. CDR1 and CDR2 (germline): SEHNR, FQNEAQ (reference sequence). CDR3 in DNA: TGTGCCAGCAGCAGACAGGGCCCAGATACGCAGTATTTT. Translated, it gives CASSRQGPDTQYF.

This chain connects TRBV14 to TRBJ1-2, with D perhaps TRBD1 (5 bases). Germline loops: CDR1 SGHDN, CDR2 FVKESK. V lost 4 bases to trimming and J lost 1 base, with 19 bases between them. The CDR3 is 17 amino acids. CDR3 sequence reads: CASSRGDQGHLNYGYTF. CDR3 bases: TGTGCCAGCAGCCGCGGAGATCAAGGACACCTTAACTATGGCTACACCTTC.

This sequence joins TRBV7-9 and TRBJ2-7; D is uncertain. CDR1 is SEHNR and CDR2 is FQNEAQ in the germline V gene (reference sequence). V was cut by 3 bases and J by 3 bases, with 6 bases left in between. The CDR3 has 12 amino acids. The chain's CDR3 is CASSFNSYEQYF. The DNA of the CDR3 is TGTGCCAGCAGCTTCAACAGCTACGAGCAGTACTTC.

This clone was observed a single time. The rearrangement links TRBV19 to TRBJ1-2; 11 bases are shared with TRBD1. The J segment lost 2 bases and the V segment lost 6 bases, leaving 2 bases of the junction unmatched. The CDR3 has 14 residues. Germline assignment: CDR1 LNHDA and CDR2 SQIVND (reference sequence). The CDR3 DNA follows: TGTGCCAGTAGCCGGGACAGGGGGAACTATGGCTACACCTTC. This codes for CASSRDRGNYGYTF. Full variable domain (missing parts from reference TRBV19 and TRBJ1-2): DGGITQSPKYLFRKEGQNVTLSCEQNLNHDAMYWYRQDPGQGLRLIYYSQIVNDFQKGDIAEGYSVSREKKESFPLTVTSAQKNPTAFYLCASSRDRGNYGYTFGSGTRLTVV.

This clone was found once. The chain carries TRBV10-3 and TRBJ1-6; D not certain. V was pared by 2 bases and J by 10 bases, with 9 bases between. The length of the CDR3 is 13 residues. Germline CDR1 is ENHRY and CDR2 is SYGVKD. CDR3 in amino acids: CAISEVRESPLHF. In nucleotides, the CDR3 is TGTGCCATCAGTGAGGTGAGGGAATCACCCCTCCACTTT.

The count of this clone is one. The J gene is TRBJ2-1, the V gene TRBV19, with TRBD2 matching 11 bases. This CDR3 region has 15 residues. V trimming: 6 bases; J trimming: 4 bases; junction bases outside the gene matches: 5. Germline loops: CDR1 LNHDA, CDR2 SQIVND (reference sequence). The CDR3 region is CASRVSSGGYNEQFF. In DNA form, the CDR3 reads TGTGCCAGTAGAGTATCTAGCGGGGGGTACAATGAGCAGTTCTTC.

The chain combines TRBV19 with TRBJ2-3, with a weak D call TRBD2 (5 bases). This CDR3 is 11 amino acids long. V lost 6 bases and J lost 8, with 9 bases in between. CDR1 is LNHDA, CDR2 SQIVND, per germline (reference sequence). CDR3 sequence (DNA): TGTGCCAGTAGGGCCGGAGGTACGCAGTATTTT. This encodes CASRAGGTQYF.

The genes are TRBV7-3 and TRBJ2-3; maybe TRBD1 (5 bases). V lost 6 bases, J lost 4 bases, and 14 bases lay in between. CDR1 is SGHTA and CDR2 is FQGTGA in the germline V gene. The length of the CDR3 is 14 residues. The CDR3 region has the DNA TGTGCCAGCAGGGAAACGTCAGGGTCAGATACGCAGTATTTT. This sequence encodes CASRETSGSDTQYF.

The genes are TRBV12-5 and TRBJ2-7; 9 bases line up with TRBD2. Germline V gene sequence: CDR1 LGHNT, CDR2 FRNRAP. This CDR3 is 14 amino acids long. With V trimmed by 0 bases and J by 7 bases, 4 bases remained unmatched. CDR3: CASGLVATSGEQYF. The CDR3 nucleotides are TGTGCTAGTGGTTTGGTTGCAACTAGCGGGGAGCAGTACTTC. Together with reference TRBV12-5 and TRBJ2-7, the CDR3 gives the full variable domain: DARVTQTPRHKVTEMGQEVTMRCQPILGHNTVFWYRQTMMQGLELLAYFRNRAPLDDSGMPKDRFSAEMPDATLATLKIQPSEPRDSAVYFCASGLVATSGEQYFGPGTRLTVT.